This T cell receptor beta chain appears in the sequencing data of a study of beta chain features in type 1 diabetes. Expressed TCRB transcripts got sequenced, as all isolated RNA was reverse transcribed. TCRdb's table, derived via immunoSEQ multiplex PCR, lists solely in-frame clones and lacks some. The sample includes under 250,000 clones, approximately 15% of them seen just once. Points on this clone: Its antigen is unknown.

Points from the study as a whole: Moderate but significant shortening of TCRB CDR3s was recorded in all four CD4+ subsets from Type 1 diabetes patients.

Researchers reported sorting CD4+ naive, central memory, regulatory and stem cell-like memory cells via CD45RO/CCR7/CD25/CD127/CD95/CD27. Post-sort purity exceeded 95% for all sorted populations. Sequencing input: naive CD4+ T cells from blood. The origin of this receptor is a young man with type 1 diabetes.

The DNA for the CDR3 is TGTGCCAGCAGCCCCCGGACTAGCGGAAGCTCCTACAATGAGCAGTTCTTC. It specifies CASSPRTSGSSYNEQFF. The chain uses TRBV9 and TRBJ2-1; 10 bases align to TRBD2. The CDR3 length is 17 residues. Losses at the gene ends were 4 bases for V and 0 bases for J; bases not matched to a gene: 7. Germline V CDR1 and CDR2: SGDLS, YYNGEE.